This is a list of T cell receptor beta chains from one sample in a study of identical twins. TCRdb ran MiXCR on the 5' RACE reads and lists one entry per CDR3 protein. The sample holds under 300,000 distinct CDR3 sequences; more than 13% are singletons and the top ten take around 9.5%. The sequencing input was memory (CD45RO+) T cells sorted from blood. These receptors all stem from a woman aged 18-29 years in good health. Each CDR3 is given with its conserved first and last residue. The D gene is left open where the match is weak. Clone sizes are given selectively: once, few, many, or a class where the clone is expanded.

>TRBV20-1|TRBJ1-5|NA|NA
CSAPTQGVNQPQHF
TGCAGTGCTCCTACCCAGGGAGTCAATCAGCCCCAGCATTTT
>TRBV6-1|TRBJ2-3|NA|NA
CASSEGIRATDTQYF
TGTGCCAGCAGTGAAGGTATTAGGGCCACAGATACGCAGTATTTT
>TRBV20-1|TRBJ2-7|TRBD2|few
CSATREGRREQYF
TGCAGTGCCACTAGGGAGGGCCGGAGGGAGCAGTACTTC
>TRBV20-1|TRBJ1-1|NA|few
CSARGPLRAEAFF
TGCAGTGCTAGAGGCCCTCTTAGGGCTGAAGCTTTCTTT
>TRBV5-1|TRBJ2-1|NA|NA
CASSLGQIPYNEQFF
TGCGCCAGCAGCTTGGGGCAGATTCCATACAATGAGCAGTTCTTC
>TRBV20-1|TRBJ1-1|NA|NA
CSARGAGTSGTEAFF
TGCAGTGCTAGAGGGGCCGGAACAAGTGGGACTGAAGCTTTCTTT
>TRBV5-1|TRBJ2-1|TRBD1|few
CASSLVQGGNEQFF
TGCGCCAGCAGCTTGGTACAGGGGGGCAATGAGCAGTTCTTC
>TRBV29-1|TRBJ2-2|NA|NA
CSGGVGTTGELFF
TGCAGCGGGGGAGTGGGGACAACCGGGGAGCTGTTTTTT
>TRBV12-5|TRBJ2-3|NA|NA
CASAHRDGGTDTQYF
TGTGCTAGTGCCCACCGGGACGGGGGCACAGATACGCAGTATTTT
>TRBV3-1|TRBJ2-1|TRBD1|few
CASSPGQSYNEQFF
TGTGCCAGCAGCCCGGGACAGTCCTACAATGAGCAGTTCTTC
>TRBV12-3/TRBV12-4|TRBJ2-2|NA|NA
CASRPEDRNTGELFF
TGTGCCAGCAGGCCTGAGGACAGGAACACCGGGGAGCTGTTTTTT
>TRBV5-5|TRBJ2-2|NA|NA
CASSRETVFELFF
TGTGCCAGCAGCCGAGAAACAGTTTTCGAGCTGTTTTTT
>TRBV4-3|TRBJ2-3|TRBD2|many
CASSQDLAGSTDTQYF
TGCGCCAGCAGCCAAGATCTAGCGGGTAGCACAGATACGCAGTATTTT
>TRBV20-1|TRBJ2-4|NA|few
CSARDLRGANIQYF
TGCAGTGCCCGTGATCTCAGGGGGGCAAACATTCAGTACTTC
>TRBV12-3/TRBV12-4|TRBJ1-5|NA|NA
CASSLRRNQPQHF
TGTGCCAGCAGTCTCCGTCGCAATCAGCCCCAGCATTTT
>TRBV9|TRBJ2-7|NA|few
CASPRDPYEQYF
TGTGCCAGCCCCCGGGATCCCTACGAGCAGTACTTC
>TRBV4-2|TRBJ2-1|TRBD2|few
CASSPLAGVTYNEQFF
TGTGCCAGCAGCCCGCTAGCGGGAGTCACCTACAATGAGCAGTTCTTC
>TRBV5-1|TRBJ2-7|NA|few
CASSLLVTLSEQYF
TGCGCCAGCAGCTTGTTAGTAACCTTGTCCGAGCAGTACTTC